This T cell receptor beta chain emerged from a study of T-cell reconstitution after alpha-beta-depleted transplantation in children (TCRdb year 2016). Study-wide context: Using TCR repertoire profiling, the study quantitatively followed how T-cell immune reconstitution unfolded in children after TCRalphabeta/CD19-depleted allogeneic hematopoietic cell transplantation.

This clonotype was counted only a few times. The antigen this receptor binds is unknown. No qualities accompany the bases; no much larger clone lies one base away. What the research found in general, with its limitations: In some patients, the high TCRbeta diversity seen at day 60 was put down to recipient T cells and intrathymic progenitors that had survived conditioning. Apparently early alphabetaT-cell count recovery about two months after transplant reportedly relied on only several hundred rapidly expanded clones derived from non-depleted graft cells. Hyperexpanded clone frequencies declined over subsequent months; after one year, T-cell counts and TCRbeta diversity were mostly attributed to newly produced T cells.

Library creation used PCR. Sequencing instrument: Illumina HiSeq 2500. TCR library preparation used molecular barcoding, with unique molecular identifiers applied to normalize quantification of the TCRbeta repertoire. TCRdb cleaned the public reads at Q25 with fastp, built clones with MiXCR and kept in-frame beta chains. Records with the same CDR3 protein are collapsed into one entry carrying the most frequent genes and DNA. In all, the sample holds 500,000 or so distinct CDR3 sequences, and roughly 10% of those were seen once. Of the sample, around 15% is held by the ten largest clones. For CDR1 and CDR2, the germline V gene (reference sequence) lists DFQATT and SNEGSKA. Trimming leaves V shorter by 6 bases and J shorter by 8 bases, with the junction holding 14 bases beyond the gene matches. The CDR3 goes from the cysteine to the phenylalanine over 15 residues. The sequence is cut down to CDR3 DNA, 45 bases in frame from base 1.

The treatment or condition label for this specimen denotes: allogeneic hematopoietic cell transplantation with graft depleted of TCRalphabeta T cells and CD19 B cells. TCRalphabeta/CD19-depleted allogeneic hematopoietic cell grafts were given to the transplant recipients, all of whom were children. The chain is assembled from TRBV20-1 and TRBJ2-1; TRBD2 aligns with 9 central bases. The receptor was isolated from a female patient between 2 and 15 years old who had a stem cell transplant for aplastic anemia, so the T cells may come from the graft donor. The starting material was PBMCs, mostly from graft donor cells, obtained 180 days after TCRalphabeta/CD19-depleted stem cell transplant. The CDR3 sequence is CSAQIRLAVYYEQFF. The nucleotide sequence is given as TGCAGTGCCCAAATACGACTAGCGGTTTACTATGAGCAGTTCTTC.